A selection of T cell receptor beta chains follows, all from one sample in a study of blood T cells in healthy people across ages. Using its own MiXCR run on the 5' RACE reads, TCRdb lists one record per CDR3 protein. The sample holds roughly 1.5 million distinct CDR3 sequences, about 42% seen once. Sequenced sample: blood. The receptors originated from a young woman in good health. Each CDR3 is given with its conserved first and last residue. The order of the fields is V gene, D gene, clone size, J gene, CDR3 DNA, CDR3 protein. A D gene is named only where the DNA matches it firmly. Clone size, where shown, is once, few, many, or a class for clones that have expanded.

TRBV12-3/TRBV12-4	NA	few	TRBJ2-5	TGTGCCAGCAGTTACATCGACCCTAGATCCCCCCAGTACTTC	CASSYIDPRSPQYF
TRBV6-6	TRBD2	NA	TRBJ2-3	TGTGCCAGCAGTTACTCAGCGGGGCTGGGGGATACGCAGTATTTT	CASSYSAGLGDTQYF
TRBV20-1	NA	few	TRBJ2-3	TGCAGTGCTAGAGATTCTAGGGCGGGAGATACGCAGTATTTT	CSARDSRAGDTQYF
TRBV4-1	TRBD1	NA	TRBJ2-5	TGCGCCAGCAGCCGACAGGGCTCCGCAGGAGAGACCCAGTACTTC	CASSRQGSAGETQYF
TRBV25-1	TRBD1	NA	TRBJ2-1	TGTGCCAGCAGTGCTGGACAGGGGATCTACAATGAGCAGTTCTTC	CASSAGQGIYNEQFF
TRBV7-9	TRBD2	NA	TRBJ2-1	TGTGCCAGCAGCCCGAGTGGGACTAGCGGACGTTACAATGAGCAGTTCTTC	CASSPSGTSGRYNEQFF
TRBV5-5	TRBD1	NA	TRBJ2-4	TGTGCCAGCAGCTTGCTAGGGGTGGACAGGCGCAACATTCAGTACTTC	CASSLLGVDRRNIQYF
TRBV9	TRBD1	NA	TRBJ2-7	TGTGCCAGCAGTCCTCACCGACAGGGGTACCACGAGCAGTACTTC	CASSPHRQGYHEQYF
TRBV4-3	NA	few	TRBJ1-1	TGCGCCAGCAGCCAAGATCCACAGCCGAACACTGAAGCTTTCTTT	CASSQDPQPNTEAFF
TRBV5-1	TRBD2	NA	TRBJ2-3	TGCGCCAGCAGCTTGGCCCCTAGCGGGGGGGCCCCAGATACGCAGTATTTT	CASSLAPSGGAPDTQYF
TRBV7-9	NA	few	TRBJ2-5	TGTGCCAGCAGCTTAGCGTGGGCGGAGGAAGAAGAGACCCAGTACTTC	CASSLAWAEEEETQYF
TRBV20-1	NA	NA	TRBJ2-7	TGCAGTGCTAGAGGGACAGAGGCGGCTCTAAGCTCCTACGAGCAGTACTTC	CSARGTEAALSSYEQYF
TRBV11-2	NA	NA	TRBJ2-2	TGTGCCAGCAGCTTAGTTACAGAGACGAACACCGGGGAGCTGTTTTTT	CASSLVTETNTGELFF
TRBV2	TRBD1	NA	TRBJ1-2	TGTGCCGGCAGGGACAGCGGAAACTATGGCTACACCTTC	CAGRDSGNYGYTF
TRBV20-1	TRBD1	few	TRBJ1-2	TGCAGTGCCACCGGGACAGGGGTGGGAGGCTACACCTTC	CSATGTGVGGYTF
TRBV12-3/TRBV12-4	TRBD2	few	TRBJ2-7	TGTGCCAGCAATGCGGGGGGCCTTTCCTACGAGCAGTACTTC	CASNAGGLSYEQYF
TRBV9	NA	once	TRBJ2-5	TGTGCCAGCAGCGCCCAGGGGAACCAAGAGACCCAGTACTTC	CASSAQGNQETQYF
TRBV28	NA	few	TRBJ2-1	TGTGCCAGCAGTTTACACCGGGCACGCTACAATGAGCAGTTCTTC	CASSLHRARYNEQFF
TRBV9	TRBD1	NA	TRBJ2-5	TGTGCCAGCAGCGTAGAAGGGACAGGGGGCATCCTTGAGACCCAGTACTTC	CASSVEGTGGILETQYF
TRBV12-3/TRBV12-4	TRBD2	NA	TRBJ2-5	TGTGCCAGCAGCACAAGTAGCGGGGTCCAAGAGACCCAGTACTTC	CASSTSSGVQETQYF
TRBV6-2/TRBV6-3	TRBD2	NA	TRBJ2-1	TGTGCCAGCACGTGGGAGGGCGGCGGGTCGAAGCAGTTCTTC	CASTWEGGGSKQFF
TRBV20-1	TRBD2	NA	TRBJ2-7	TGCAGTGCAAGGGGAGGTGGGGGGGTGAGTTACGAGCAGTACTTC	CSARGGGGVSYEQYF
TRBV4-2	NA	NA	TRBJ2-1	TGTGCCAGCAGCCATCCCGGGACCGCCTCCTACAATGAGCAGTTCTTC	CASSHPGTASYNEQFF
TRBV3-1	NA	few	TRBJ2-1	TGTGCCAGCAGCCGGCCTAGCTTGGGGCAGTTCTTC	CASSRPSLGQFF
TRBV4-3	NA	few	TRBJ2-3	TGCGCCAGCAGCCAAGTTTCCATCGGAAGCACAGATACGCAGTATTTT	CASSQVSIGSTDTQYF
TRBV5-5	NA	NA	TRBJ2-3	TGTGCCAGCAGCCCCCAGCAGGGTCAAGCGTCAGATACGCAGTATTTT	CASSPQQGQASDTQYF
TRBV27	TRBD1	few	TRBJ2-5	TGTGCCAGCAGTTTAGTGGGACAGCAAGAGACCCAGTACTTC	CASSLVGQQETQYF
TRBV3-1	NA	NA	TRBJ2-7	TGTGCCAGCAGTGTCCCCCTTGGCGAGCAGTACTTC	CASSVPLGEQYF
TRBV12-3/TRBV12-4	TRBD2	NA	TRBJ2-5	TGTGCCAGCAGTTTCGCGGGGGGGCTCCAAGAGACCCAGTACTTC	CASSFAGGLQETQYF
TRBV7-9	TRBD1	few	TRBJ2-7	TGTGCCAGCAGCTCCACCAGGAGTCCGGGACAGTTCTACGAGCAGTACTTC	CASSSTRSPGQFYEQYF
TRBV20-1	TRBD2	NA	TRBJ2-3	TGCAGTGCAGCGGGGGTATACTCAGCGGAGTACACAGATACGCAGTATTTT	CSAAGVYSAEYTDTQYF
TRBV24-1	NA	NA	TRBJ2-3	TGTGCCACCAGCAAAAGAGGGTCCACAGATACGCAGTATTTT	CATSKRGSTDTQYF
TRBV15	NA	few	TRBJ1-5	TGTGCCACCAGCAGAGATTATGATTGGGGACAAAGCAATCAGCCCCAGCATTTT	CATSRDYDWGQSNQPQHF
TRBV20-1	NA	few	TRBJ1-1	TGCAGTGCTAGGTCAGGGCGTAACACTGAAGCTTTCTTT	CSARSGRNTEAFF
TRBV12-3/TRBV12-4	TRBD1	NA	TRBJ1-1	TGTGCCAGCAGTTCAGGGGGGTTTGGGCCTGAAGCTTTCTTT	CASSSGGFGPEAFF
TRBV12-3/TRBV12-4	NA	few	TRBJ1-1	TGTGCCAGCACCCTTGTGGCGGGACCTGAAGCTTTCTTT	CASTLVAGPEAFF